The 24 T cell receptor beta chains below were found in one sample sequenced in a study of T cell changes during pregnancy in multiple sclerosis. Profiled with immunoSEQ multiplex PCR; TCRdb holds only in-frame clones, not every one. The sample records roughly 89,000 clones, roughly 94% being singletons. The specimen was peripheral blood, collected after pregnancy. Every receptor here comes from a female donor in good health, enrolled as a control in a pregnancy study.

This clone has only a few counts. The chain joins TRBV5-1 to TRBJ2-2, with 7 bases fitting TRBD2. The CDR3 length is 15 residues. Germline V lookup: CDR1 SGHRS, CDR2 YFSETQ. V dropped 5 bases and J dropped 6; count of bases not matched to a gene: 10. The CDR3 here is CASRSGGRRSGELFF. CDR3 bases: TGCGCCAGCAGGTCGGGCGGGAGAAGGTCCGGGGAGCTGTTTTTT.

Here the CDR3 DNA reads TGCAGCGCTCTGACTAGCGGGAGAAGCAATGAGCAGTTCTTC. Translating gives CSALTSGRSNEQFF. The J gene is TRBJ2-1, the V gene TRBV29-1, with 12 nucleotides matching TRBD2. V lost 7 bases to trimming and J lost 6 bases; unmatched junction nucleotides: 7. This CDR3 has 14 amino acids. The germline V gene has CDR1 SQVTM and CDR2 ANQGSEA.

The CDR3 loop is CASSKTGTGDTDTQYF. Written as DNA, the CDR3 is TGTGCCAGCAGTAAGACCGGGACAGGGGACACAGATACGCAGTATTTT. The rearrangement uses TRBV2 and TRBJ2-3; the match to TRBD1 covers 10 bases. The CDR3 runs to 16 residues. V lost 5 bases to trimming and J lost 2 bases; unmatched junction nucleotides: 7. The V gene's germline CDR1 is SNHLY and CDR2 FYNNEI. Filled out from reference TRBV2 and TRBJ2-3, the complete variable domain reads EPEVTQTPSHQVTQMGQEVILRCVPISNHLYFYWYRQILGQKVEFLVSFYNNEISEKSEIFDDQFSVERPDGSNFTLKIRSTKLEDSAMYFCASSKTGTGDTDTQYFGPGTRLTVL.

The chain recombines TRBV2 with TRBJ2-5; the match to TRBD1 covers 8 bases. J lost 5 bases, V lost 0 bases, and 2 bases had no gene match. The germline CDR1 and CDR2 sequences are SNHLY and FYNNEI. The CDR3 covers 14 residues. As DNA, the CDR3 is TGTGCCAGCAGTGAAGCCCGGACAGGGGAGACCCAGTACTTC. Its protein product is CASSEARTGETQYF.

The CDR3 DNA reads as TGCGCCAGCAGCTTGGATAGAGAGACCCAGTACTTC. It codes for CASSLDRETQYF. The chain recombines TRBV5-1 with TRBJ2-5; D unclear. Germline-derived CDR1 and CDR2 are SGHRS and YFSETQ. V shed 0 bases and J shed 4 bases, with 4 bases lying between them. The CDR3 runs to 12 residues.

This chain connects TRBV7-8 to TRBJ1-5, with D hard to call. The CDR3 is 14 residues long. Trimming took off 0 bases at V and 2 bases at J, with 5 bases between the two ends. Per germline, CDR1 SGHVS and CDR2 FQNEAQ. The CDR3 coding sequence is TGTGCCAGCAGCTTAGCAGAGGGCAATCAGCCCCAGCATTTT. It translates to CASSLAEGNQPQHF.

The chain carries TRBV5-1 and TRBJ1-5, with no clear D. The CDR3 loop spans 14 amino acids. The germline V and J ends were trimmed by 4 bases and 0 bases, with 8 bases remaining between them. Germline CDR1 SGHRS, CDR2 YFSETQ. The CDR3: CASSPGNSNQPQHF. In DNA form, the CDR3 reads TGCGCCAGCAGCCCCGGGAATAGCAATCAGCCCCAGCATTTT.

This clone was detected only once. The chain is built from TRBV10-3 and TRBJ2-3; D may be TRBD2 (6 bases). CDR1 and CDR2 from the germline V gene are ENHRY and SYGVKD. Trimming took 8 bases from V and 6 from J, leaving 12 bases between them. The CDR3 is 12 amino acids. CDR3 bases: TGTGCCATCCAGGAGGCGGGGGATACGCAGTATTTT. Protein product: CAIQEAGDTQYF.

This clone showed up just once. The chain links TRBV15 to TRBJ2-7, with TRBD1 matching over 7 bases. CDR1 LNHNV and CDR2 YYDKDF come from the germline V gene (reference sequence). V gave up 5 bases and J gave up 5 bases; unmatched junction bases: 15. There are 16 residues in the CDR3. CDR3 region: CATSGADRASFDEQYF. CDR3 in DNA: TGTGCCACCAGCGGAGCCGACAGGGCTAGTTTTGACGAGCAGTACTTC. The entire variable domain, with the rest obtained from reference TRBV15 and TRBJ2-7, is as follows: DAMVIQNPRYQVTQFGKPVTLSCSQTLNHNVMYWYQQKSSQAPKLLFHYYDKDFNNEADTPDNFQSRRPNTSFCFLDIRSPGLGDTAMYLCATSGADRASFDEQYFGPGTRLTVT.

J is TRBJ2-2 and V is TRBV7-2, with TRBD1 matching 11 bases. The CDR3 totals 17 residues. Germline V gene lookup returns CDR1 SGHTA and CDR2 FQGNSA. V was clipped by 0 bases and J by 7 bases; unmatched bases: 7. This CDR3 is CASSLAPGQGVGGELFF. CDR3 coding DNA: TGTGCCAGCAGCTTAGCCCCGGGACAGGGGGTTGGCGGGGAGCTGTTTTTT.

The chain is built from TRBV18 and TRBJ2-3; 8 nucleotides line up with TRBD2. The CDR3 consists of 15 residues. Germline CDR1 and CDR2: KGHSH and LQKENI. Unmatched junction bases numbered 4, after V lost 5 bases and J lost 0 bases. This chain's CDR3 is CASSASSGSTDTQYF. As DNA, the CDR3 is TGTGCCAGCTCAGCATCTAGCGGGAGCACAGATACGCAGTATTTT.

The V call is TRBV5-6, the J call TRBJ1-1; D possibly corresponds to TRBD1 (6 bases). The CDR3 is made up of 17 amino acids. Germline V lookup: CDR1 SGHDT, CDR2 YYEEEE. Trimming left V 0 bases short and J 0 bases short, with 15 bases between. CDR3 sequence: CASSLVKSRGMNTEAFF. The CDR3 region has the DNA TGTGCCAGCAGCTTGGTGAAGTCCAGGGGAATGAACACTGAAGCTTTCTTT.

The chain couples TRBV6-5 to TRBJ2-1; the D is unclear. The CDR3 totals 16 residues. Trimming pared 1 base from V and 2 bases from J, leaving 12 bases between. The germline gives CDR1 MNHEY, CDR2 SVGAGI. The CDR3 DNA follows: TGTGCCAGCAGTTACTGGGCAGCACCACCCTACAATGAGCAGTTCTTC. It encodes CASSYWAAPPYNEQFF.

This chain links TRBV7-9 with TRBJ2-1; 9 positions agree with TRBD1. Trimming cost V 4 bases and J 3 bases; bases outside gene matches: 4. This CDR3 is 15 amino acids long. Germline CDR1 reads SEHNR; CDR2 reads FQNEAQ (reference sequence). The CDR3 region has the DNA TGTGCCAGCAGCTCCCGGGACAGGGACTACAATGAGCAGTTCTTC. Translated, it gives CASSSRDRDYNEQFF.

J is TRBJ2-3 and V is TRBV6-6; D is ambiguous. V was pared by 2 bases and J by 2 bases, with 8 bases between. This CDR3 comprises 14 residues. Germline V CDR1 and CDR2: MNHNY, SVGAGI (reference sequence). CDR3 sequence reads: CASSYVGATDTQYF. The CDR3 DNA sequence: TGTGCCAGCAGTTACGTCGGAGCCACAGATACGCAGTATTTT.

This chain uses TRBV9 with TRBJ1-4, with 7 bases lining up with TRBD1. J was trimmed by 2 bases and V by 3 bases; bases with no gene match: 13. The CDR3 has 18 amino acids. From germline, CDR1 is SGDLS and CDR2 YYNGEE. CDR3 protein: CASSARGGGRWTNEKLFF. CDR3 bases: TGTGCCAGCAGCGCCCGCGGAGGGGGCAGGTGGACTAATGAAAAACTGTTTTTT.

CDR3 region: CATSTPGTVNMNTEAFF. The CDR3, as DNA: TGTGCCACCAGCACCCCCGGGACAGTCAACATGAACACTGAAGCTTTCTTT. V gene TRBV15 combines with J gene TRBJ1-1, with 7 bases identical to TRBD1. J was trimmed by 0 bases and V by 4 bases; bases with no gene match: 11. The CDR3 runs 17 residues. From germline, CDR1 is LNHNV and CDR2 YYDKDF (reference sequence).

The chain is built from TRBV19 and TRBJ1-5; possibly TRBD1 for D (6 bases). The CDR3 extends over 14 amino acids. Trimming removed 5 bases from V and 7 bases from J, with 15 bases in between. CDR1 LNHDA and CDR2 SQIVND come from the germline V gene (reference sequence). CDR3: CASSFGGGGQPQHF. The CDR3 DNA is TGTGCCAGTAGTTTCGGGGGGGGCGGCCAGCCCCAGCATTTT.

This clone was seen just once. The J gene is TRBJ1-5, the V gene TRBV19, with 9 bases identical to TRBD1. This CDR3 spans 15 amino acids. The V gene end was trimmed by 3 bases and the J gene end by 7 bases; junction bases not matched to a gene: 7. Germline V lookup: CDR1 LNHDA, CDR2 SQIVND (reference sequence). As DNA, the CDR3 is TGTGCCAGTAGTATCGGGACAGGGTTTGAACAGCCCCAGCATTTT. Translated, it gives CASSIGTGFEQPQHF.

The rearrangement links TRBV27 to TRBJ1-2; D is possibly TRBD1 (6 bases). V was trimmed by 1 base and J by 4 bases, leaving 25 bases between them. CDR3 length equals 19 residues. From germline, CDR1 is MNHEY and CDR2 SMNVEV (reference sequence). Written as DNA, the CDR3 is TGTGCCAGCAGTTTATTATACACGTCCCAGGGGAGGGTAGGCTATGGCTACACCTTC. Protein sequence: CASSLLYTSQGRVGYGYTF.

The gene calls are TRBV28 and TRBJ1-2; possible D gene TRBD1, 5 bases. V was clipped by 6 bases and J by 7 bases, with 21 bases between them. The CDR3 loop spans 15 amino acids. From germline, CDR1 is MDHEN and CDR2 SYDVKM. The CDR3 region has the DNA TGTGCCAGCAGAACGCCCGGGCAAGGAGGGGTTGGCTACACCTTC. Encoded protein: CASRTPGQGGVGYTF.

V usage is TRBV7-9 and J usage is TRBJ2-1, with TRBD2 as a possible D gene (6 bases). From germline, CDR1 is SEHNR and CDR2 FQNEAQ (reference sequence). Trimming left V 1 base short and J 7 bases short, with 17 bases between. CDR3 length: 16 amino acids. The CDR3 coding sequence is TGTGCCAGCAGCTTAGTGGGGACTGGGTTAGGAAATGAGCAGTTCTTC. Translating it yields CASSLVGTGLGNEQFF.

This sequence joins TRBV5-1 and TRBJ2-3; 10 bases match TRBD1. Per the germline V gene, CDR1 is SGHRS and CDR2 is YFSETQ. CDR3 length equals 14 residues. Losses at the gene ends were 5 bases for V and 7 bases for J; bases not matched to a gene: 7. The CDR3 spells CASSTTGGGNTQYF. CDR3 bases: TGCGCCAGCAGTACGACAGGGGGCGGGAATACGCAGTATTTT.

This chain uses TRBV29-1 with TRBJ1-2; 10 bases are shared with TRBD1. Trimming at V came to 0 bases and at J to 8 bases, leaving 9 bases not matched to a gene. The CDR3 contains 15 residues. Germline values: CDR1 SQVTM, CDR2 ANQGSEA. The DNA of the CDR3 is TGCAGCGTTGAAGATCCTAGACAGGGGGCGAGAGGCTACACCTTC. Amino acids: CSVEDPRQGARGYTF.